This T cell receptor beta chain is from a study of CD8 T cells in Susac syndrome. Study results and limitations: The number of individuals included in the study's TCR sequencing and HLA analysis was acknowledged as relatively small. TEMRA cells and active patients showed peak Susac CD8+ clonal expansion. Susac-specific public clones were found in both the total CD8+ and the CD8+ TEMRA repertoires, with around 16 in the former and several in the latter.

Notes on this clonotype: The antigen is unknown.

V was shortened by 2 bases and J by 7 bases, with 9 bases between the two germline ends. Germline V gene data show CDR1 as DFQATT and CDR2 as SNEGSKA (reference sequence). This CDR3 has 12 amino acids. Sequencing of TCR beta covered CD8+ and CD4+ T cells obtained from blood. The authors reverse transcribed roughly 0.5 to 1 ug RNA with random hexamers. TCRdb called the immunoSEQ multiplex PCR reads again in MiXCR, with one record for every CDR3 protein. The sample includes over 70,000 distinct CDR3 sequences, 95% to 96% of them seen just once. This receptor was identified in a human donor with Susac syndrome. Sequenced material: CD8+ T cells from PBMCs. The genes are TRBV20-1 and TRBJ1-5; D not certain. CDR3 region: CSARHGPQPQHF. CDR3 in DNA: TGCAGTGCTAGACACGGGCCGCAGCCCCAGCATTTT.